This record concerns one T cell receptor (beta chain) sequence. These data are taken from a study of radiotherapy plus CTLA-4 blockade in lung cancer. This CDR3 comprises 13 residues. V lost 7 bases, J lost 8 bases, and 15 bases lay in between. Germline V gene lookup returns CDR1 SEHNR and CDR2 FQNEAQ (reference sequence). Generated by immunoSEQ multiplex PCR, the TCRdb table keeps only in-frame clones and is missing some. The sample comprises more than 100,000 clones, about 90% of which are singletons, and approximately 6.6% rests with the top ten. The TCR sequence derives from a human donor with non-small cell lung cancer that progressed on radiotherapy plus ipilimumab. The rearrangement links TRBV7-9 to TRBJ2-1; a possible D gene is TRBD2 (5 bases). The sequences come from peripheral blood, collected from a patient treated with radiotherapy plus ipilimumab. The CDR3 sequence: CASKGGMVDEQFF. CDR3 sequence (DNA): TGTGCCAGCAAAGGAGGCATGGTCGATGAGCAGTTCTTC.